These 30 T cell receptor beta chains share one sample of origin, sequenced in a study of blood T cell repertoires in COVID-19. Generated by immunoSEQ multiplex PCR, the TCRdb table keeps only in-frame clones and is missing some. The sample yields 90,000 to 130,000 clones, 70% to 90% seen once. The source material was peripheral blood. The receptors shown here come from a woman in her fifties or sixties with acute or convalescent COVID-19.

The rearrangement joins TRBV7-7 to TRBJ2-3; 9 bases match TRBD2. Per the germline V gene, CDR1 is SSHAT and CDR2 is FNYEAQ (reference sequence). The CDR3 consists of 17 residues. Trimming cost V 4 bases and J 4 bases; bases outside gene matches: 12. CDR3 sequence reads: CASSSLVVAGVPDTQYF. The CDR3 DNA is TGTGCCAGCAGCTCGCTCGTGGTAGCGGGAGTCCCAGATACGCAGTATTTT.

The chain has TRBV5-1 and TRBJ1-6; D is possibly TRBD1 (5 bases). Germline V CDR1 and CDR2: SGHRS, YFSETQ. The CDR3 spans 17 residues. The ends were cut back, 4 bases at V and 7 bases at J, with 21 bases in the middle. CDR3 in amino acids: CASSRGPREIPNSPLHF. The CDR3 DNA reads TGCGCCAGCAGCCGTGGCCCCAGGGAAATCCCCAATTCACCCCTCCACTTT.

V is TRBV19 and J is TRBJ2-3; 8 nucleotides align to TRBD1. V lost 4 bases and J lost 2; bases outside the gene matches: 5. The CDR3 extends over 15 amino acids. Germline CDR1 and CDR2: LNHDA and SQIVND (reference sequence). The chain's CDR3 is CASSKGTGSTDTQYF. CDR3 bases: TGTGCCAGTAGTAAGGGGACAGGCTCCACAGATACGCAGTATTTT.

This clone was recorded once. The chain employs TRBV5-1 and TRBJ1-4; 7 bases line up with TRBD1. The CDR3 runs 15 residues. The ends lost 4 bases at V and 2 bases at J; junction bases unmatched: 5. Germline V gene lookup returns CDR1 SGHRS and CDR2 YFSETQ. In nucleotides, the CDR3 is TGCGCCAGCAGCAACTTGGGACAGACTAATGAAAAACTGTTTTTT. This codes for CASSNLGQTNEKLFF.

The genes are TRBV9 and TRBJ2-1; TRBD1 matches 8 bases. The CDR3 is 16 amino acids. The V gene end was trimmed by 0 bases and the J gene end by 2 bases; junction bases not matched to a gene: 4. From germline, CDR1 is SGDLS and CDR2 YYNGEE. CDR3 protein: CASSVGRTGPYNEQFF. For the CDR3, the DNA is TGTGCCAGCAGCGTAGGCAGGACAGGGCCCTACAATGAGCAGTTCTTC.

The chain has TRBV9 and TRBJ2-2; 10 bases align to TRBD2. CDR1 is SGDLS and CDR2 is YYNGEE in the germline V gene. Trimming at V came to 0 bases and at J to 8 bases, leaving 13 bases not matched to a gene. The CDR3 covers 18 residues. CDR3 nucleotide sequence: TGTGCCAGCAGCGTAGATATGGGACTAGCGCGTGGAGGGGGGGAGCTGTTTTTT. It yields the protein CASSVDMGLARGGGELFF. The full variable domain, with the rest looked up from reference TRBV9 and TRBJ2-2, is DSGVTQTPKHLITATGQRVTLRCSPRSGDLSVYWYQQSLDQGLQFLIQYYNGEERAKGNILERFSAQQFPDLHSELNLSSLELGDSALYFCASSVDMGLARGGGELFFGEGSRLTVL.

The chain combines TRBV19 with TRBJ1-1; 7 positions match TRBD1. The trim removed 4 bases at V and 5 bases at J, leaving 4 bases unmatched. Germline CDR1 LNHDA, CDR2 SQIVND (reference sequence). The CDR3 covers 13 residues. This CDR3 is CASSTIQGTEAFF. The CDR3 bases are TGTGCCAGTAGTACAATACAGGGGACTGAAGCTTTCTTT.

This chain connects TRBV18 to TRBJ1-1; D unresolved. Between the trimmed V and J ends, which lost 2 bases and 6 bases, there was a span of 19 bases. The CDR3 is made up of 16 amino acids. The germline V gene has CDR1 KGHSH and CDR2 LQKENI. The CDR3 is CASSPEAWRVGSEAFF. Here the CDR3 DNA reads TGTGCCAGCTCACCAGAGGCCTGGCGGGTCGGGTCTGAAGCTTTCTTT.

The J gene is TRBJ1-4, the V gene TRBV2; TRBD1 matches 9 bases. The trim removed 4 bases at V and 0 bases at J, leaving 3 bases unmatched. The germline CDR1 and CDR2 sequences are SNHLY and FYNNEI. This CDR3 is built from 16 residues. Here the CDR3 reads CASSGGTGTTNEKLFF. As DNA, the CDR3 is TGTGCCAGCAGTGGTGGGACAGGGACAACTAATGAAAAACTGTTTTTT.

V is TRBV7-9 and J is TRBJ1-2; 7 bases are a match to TRBD1. This CDR3 region has 16 residues. The V gene end was trimmed by 5 bases and the J gene end by 2 bases; junction bases not matched to a gene: 11. Germline CDR1 and CDR2: SEHNR and FQNEAQ (reference sequence). In DNA form, the CDR3 reads TGTGCCAGCAGCATTAACGTCGGGACAGCAAACTATGGCTACACCTTC. This encodes CASSINVGTANYGYTF.

This clone was counted once. The rearrangement uses TRBV30 and TRBJ1-2, with 9 positions matching TRBD1. The J segment lost 7 bases and the V segment lost 2 bases, leaving 5 bases of the junction unmatched. The CDR3 runs 13 residues. Germline loops: CDR1 GTSNPN, CDR2 SVGIG (reference sequence). Written as DNA, the CDR3 is TGTGCCTGGAGTAACGGGGACAGGGCTGGCTACACCTTC. This gives the protein CAWSNGDRAGYTF.

This clone was recorded only once. This chain connects TRBV7-2 to TRBJ2-5; no definite D call. CDR1 and CDR2 (germline): SGHTA, FQGNSA. The CDR3 sequence is 13 residues long. V lost 6 bases, J lost 5 bases, and 13 bases lay in between. Here the CDR3 reads CASRKEIRETQYF. CDR3 sequence (DNA): TGTGCCAGCAGGAAAGAGATCCGGGAGACCCAGTACTTC. Full variable domain (missing parts from reference TRBV7-2 and TRBJ2-5): GAGVSQSPSNKVTEKGKDVELRCDPISGHTALYWYRQSLGQGLEFLIYFQGNSAPDKSGLPSDRFSAERTGGSVSTLTIQRTQQEDSAVYLCASRKEIRETQYFGPGTRLLVL.

This chain connects TRBV24-1 to TRBJ1-5; D unresolved. Germline values: CDR1 KGHDR, CDR2 SFDVKD. The CDR3 covers 15 residues. Trimming cost V 4 bases and J 4 bases, with 13 bases left between them. The CDR3 sequence is CATSEPGNMNQPQHF. Here the CDR3 DNA reads TGTGCCACCAGTGAACCCGGGAACATGAATCAGCCCCAGCATTTT.

This rearrangement joins TRBV6-5 to TRBJ2-2; 11 positions match TRBD1. This CDR3 spans 15 amino acids. J lost 8 bases, V lost 6 bases, and 8 bases had no gene match. The V gene's germline CDR1 is MNHEY and CDR2 SVGAGI. The CDR3 DNA follows: TGTGCCAGCAGCGCCGGGACAGGGGGTTTTGGGGAGCTGTTTTTT. Its translation is CASSAGTGGFGELFF.

The chain recombines TRBV4-1 with TRBJ2-1; D may be TRBD2 (6 bases). The V end was cut by 0 bases, the J end by 4 bases, with 16 bases between. The CDR3 has 17 amino acids. Germline CDR1 MGHRA, CDR2 YSYEKL. CDR3 nucleotide sequence: TGCGCCAGCAGCCAAGATTTACTAGCACAAAGATACAATGAGCAGTTCTTC. This codes for CASSQDLLAQRYNEQFF.

The genes are TRBV5-5 and TRBJ1-4; possibly TRBD1 for D (6 bases). Trimming left V 1 base short and J 8 bases short, with 9 bases between. The CDR3 sequence is 13 residues long. Per the germline V gene, CDR1 is SGHKS and CDR2 is YYEKEE (reference sequence). The CDR3 DNA sequence: TGTGCCAGCAGCTTGACAGGGTGGGAAAAACTGTTTTTT. Amino acids: CASSLTGWEKLFF.

This chain uses TRBV19 with TRBJ1-3; 9 nucleotides line up with TRBD1. The CDR3 runs 17 residues. Germline V gene data show CDR1 as LNHDA and CDR2 as SQIVND (reference sequence). J gave up 3 bases and V 6 bases, and 12 bases lay outside the gene matches. The CDR3 nucleotides are TGTGCCAGTAGGGACAGGGGTTCCTCCTCTTTTGGAAACACCATATATTTT. Translating gives CASRDRGSSSFGNTIYF.

The gene calls are TRBV19 and TRBJ2-7; the match to TRBD2 covers 14 bases. The junction had 0 bases not matched to a gene; V was cut back by 3 bases and J by 5 bases. The CDR3 extends over 14 amino acids. In germline, CDR1 is LNHDA, CDR2 SQIVND (reference sequence). CDR3 loop: CASSMGLAGDEQYF. The CDR3 nucleotides read TGTGCCAGTAGTATGGGACTAGCGGGAGACGAGCAGTACTTC.

This chain connects TRBV5-3 to TRBJ2-7; D gene ambiguous. TRBV5-3 is known as an ORF, though its function is uncertain. This CDR3 region has 12 residues. The ends were cut back, 4 bases at V and 7 bases at J, with 12 bases in the middle. Here the CDR3 DNA reads TGTGCCAGAAGCCTGTCAAGCAGGGAGCAGTACTTC. Amino acid sequence: CARSLSSREQYF.

The chain combines TRBV30 with TRBJ1-6; D may be TRBD1 (5 bases). Trimming left V 1 base short and J 9 bases short, with 13 bases between. This CDR3 region has 14 residues. Germline assignment: CDR1 GTSNPN and CDR2 SVGIG (reference sequence). The CDR3 here is CAWSGGTNLSPLHF. The CDR3 DNA reads TGTGCCTGGAGTGGGGGCACCAACCTTTCACCCCTCCACTTT.

This chain uses TRBV6-2 or TRBV6-3 with TRBJ2-7, with 13 bases matching TRBD2. The CDR3 extends over 14 amino acids. The trim removed 6 bases at V and 5 bases at J, leaving 4 bases unmatched. Germline assignment: CDR1 MNHEY and CDR2 SVGEGT. CDR3 bases: TGTGCCAGCAGCCGACTAGCGGGAGGCCACGAGCAGTACTTC. Translated: CASSRLAGGHEQYF.

This clone is a singleton in its sample. This rearrangement joins TRBV7-9 to TRBJ2-7, with 8 bases that match TRBD2. Germline lookup yields CDR1 SEHNR and CDR2 FQNEAQ (reference sequence). This CDR3 comprises 16 residues. J was trimmed by 1 base and V by 5 bases; bases with no gene match: 10. The DNA for the CDR3 is TGTGCCAGCAGCCCACGCCCGGCGGGAGGTTCCTACGAGCAGTACTTC. This codes for CASSPRPAGGSYEQYF.

The chain carries TRBV10-2 and TRBJ2-2; D is tentatively TRBD1 or TRBD2 (7 bases each). CDR3 length: 15 residues. Germline CDR1 and CDR2: WSHSY and SAAADI. The CDR3 DNA is TGCCTCAGCAGGGAGGGGGCGAAGAACACCGGGGAGCTGTTTTTT. Protein product: CLSREGAKNTGELFF.

This chain connects TRBV5-3 to TRBJ1-1, with 8 bases fitting TRBD1. TRBV5-3 is an open reading frame whose function is uncertain. V gave up 0 bases and J gave up 3 bases; unmatched junction bases: 1. This CDR3 region has 14 residues. This chain's CDR3 is CARSLDRGDTEAFF. CDR3 nucleotides: TGTGCCAGAAGCTTGGACAGGGGGGACACTGAAGCTTTCTTT.

This chain links TRBV7-6 with TRBJ2-7; TRBD2 aligns across 12 bases. Trimming took 5 bases from V and 3 from J; bases not matched to a gene: 5. This CDR3 region has 15 residues. Germline loops: CDR1 SGHVS, CDR2 FNYEAQ. The CDR3 DNA is TGTGCCAGCAGCCCTCGGACTAGCGGGATCTACGAGCAGTACTTC. It codes for CASSPRTSGIYEQYF.

This rearrangement joins TRBV5-6 to TRBJ1-2, with 8 bases fitting TRBD1. Germline V lookup: CDR1 SGHDT, CDR2 YYEEEE. V trimming: 4 bases; J trimming: 4 bases; junction bases outside the gene matches: 6. The CDR3 has 14 amino acids. The CDR3, as DNA: TGTGCCAGCAGCCGCGACAGGGGTGCCTATGGCTACACCTTC. It codes for CASSRDRGAYGYTF.

The chain has TRBV19 and TRBJ2-7, with D maybe TRBD2 (5 bases). CDR1 is LNHDA, CDR2 SQIVND, per germline (reference sequence). This CDR3 has 13 residues. Trimming took off 3 bases at V and 3 bases at J, with 9 bases between the two ends. For the CDR3, the DNA is TGTGCCAGTAGTATCCCGGGGAGCTACGAGCAGTACTTC. Its protein is CASSIPGSYEQYF.

This chain joins TRBV19 and TRBJ1-2; D may be TRBD1 (6 bases). The CDR3 loop spans 13 amino acids. The germline CDR1 and CDR2 sequences are LNHDA and SQIVND (reference sequence). V gave up 8 bases and J gave up 4 bases, with 14 bases separating them. The CDR3 reads CASGTGKVYGYTF. The CDR3 DNA is TGTGCCAGTGGAACAGGGAAGGTCTATGGCTACACCTTC.

The chain carries TRBV3-1 (or the pseudogene TRBV3-2) and TRBJ2-3, with a possible D match to TRBD1 (6 bases). This CDR3 is built from 18 residues. V shed 0 bases and J shed 0 bases, with 16 bases lying between them. Germline V lookup: CDR1 LGHDT, CDR2 YNNKEL (reference sequence). The CDR3 DNA reads TGTGCCAGCAGCCAAGATAAGGGGGTGAGGACTAGCACAGATACGCAGTATTTT. The encoded protein is CASSQDKGVRTSTDTQYF.

The chain carries TRBV5-1 and TRBJ2-2; TRBD2 aligns across 10 bases. Germline values: CDR1 SGHRS, CDR2 YFSETQ. The CDR3 is 18 amino acids. V lost 2 bases and J lost 0; bases outside the gene matches: 7. The chain's CDR3 is CASSFLAGGVSNTGELFF. Here the CDR3 DNA reads TGCGCCAGCAGCTTCTTAGCGGGAGGCGTCTCGAACACCGGGGAGCTGTTTTTT.